This T cell receptor beta chain was recorded in a study of cytomegalovirus exposure and HLA in healthy donors. Trimming cost V 1 base and J 2 bases, with 24 bases left between them. Germline values: CDR1 SGHRS, CDR2 YFSETQ. The CDR3 totals 20 residues. Both 60 Vbeta primers and 13 Jbeta primers went into the PCR. The repertoire was sequenced with immunoSEQ multiplex PCR; TCRdb's copy has only in-frame clones and lacks some. The sample lists 150,000 to 200,000 clones; over 9.5% were seen once. These donors counted as nominally healthy when sampled, but unrecorded immune exposures were likely. The chain uses TRBV5-1 and TRBJ1-4; tentatively, D is TRBD1 (5 bases). This TCR came from a man aged 45 to 65 in good health and CMV-seropositive. The sample consisted of PBMCs. The chain's CDR3 is CASSLSVPAGRGATNEKLFF. In DNA form, the CDR3 reads TGCGCCAGCAGCTTGTCCGTCCCGGCAGGGCGGGGAGCCACTAATGAAAAACTGTTTTTT.